The rows below give T cell receptor beta chains drawn from one sample of a study of T-cell reconstitution after alpha-beta-depleted transplantation in children. TCRdb passed the PCR reads through MiXCR, listing each CDR3 protein once. The sample holds over 550,000 distinct CDR3 sequences, 10% seen once. This specimen was PBMCs from the stem cell graft donor, taken from the stem cell graft. All receptors come from a human donor who donated a stem cell graft to a child with acute myeloid leukemia. CDR3s include the opening cysteine and the closing phenylalanine or tryptophan. D genes are given only for firm matches. The size field is filled for only some rows; it gives once, few, many or a size class.

CDR3 DNA: TGTGCCAGCAGTGAATCCTCTCGTCTAGCGGGGGGCACAGATACGCAGTATTTT; CDR3 protein: CASSESSRLAGGTDTQYF; D gene: TRBD2; V gene: TRBV25-1; J gene: TRBJ2-3; clone size: .
CDR3 DNA: TGTGCCAGCAGCGTACGAGCGGGAGCCTACGAGCAGTACTTC; CDR3 protein: CASSVRAGAYEQYF; D gene: TRBD2; V gene: TRBV9; J gene: TRBJ2-7; clone size: many
CDR3 DNA: TGTGCCAGCAGTTACTCAATGGGATTCAGCCAAGAGACCCAGTACTTC; CDR3 protein: CASSYSMGFSQETQYF; D gene: .; V gene: TRBV6-5; J gene: TRBJ2-5; clone size: .
CDR3 DNA: TGCAGTGCTAGAGATCCTTTCGAAATAGAAAATGTACCGTACGAGCAGTACTTC; CDR3 protein: CSARDPFEIENVPYEQYF; D gene: .; V gene: TRBV20-1; J gene: TRBJ2-7; clone size: .
CDR3 DNA: TGCAGCGTCGCAAGATCAGTCCCCTACAATGAGCAGTTCTTC; CDR3 protein: CSVARSVPYNEQFF; D gene: .; V gene: TRBV29-1; J gene: TRBJ2-1; clone size: many
CDR3 DNA: TGCAGTGCTAGAGAAGGGGCCTGGGGACGCGAGCAGTACTTC; CDR3 protein: CSAREGAWGREQYF; D gene: .; V gene: TRBV20-1; J gene: TRBJ2-7; clone size: many
CDR3 DNA: TGTGCCAGCAGCTTGGGGCAGACCGGAAACACCATATATTTT; CDR3 protein: CASSLGQTGNTIYF; D gene: .; V gene: TRBV5-8; J gene: TRBJ1-3; clone size: few
CDR3 DNA: TGCAGTGCTAGAGAAGCGGGAGGCTCCTACAATGAGCAGTTCTTC; CDR3 protein: CSAREAGGSYNEQFF; D gene: TRBD2; V gene: TRBV20-1; J gene: TRBJ2-1; clone size: few
CDR3 DNA: TGTGCCAGCAGCTTAACGGAGCTACGCTCGACAGATACGCAGTATTTT; CDR3 protein: CASSLTELRSTDTQYF; D gene: .; V gene: TRBV11-2; J gene: TRBJ2-3; clone size: .
CDR3 DNA: TGTGCCAGTAGTATGTCAGCGGGAGGAAGCCGTTCCTCCTACAATGAGCAGTTCTTC; CDR3 protein: CASSMSAGGSRSSYNEQFF; D gene: TRBD2; V gene: TRBV19; J gene: TRBJ2-1; clone size: few
CDR3 DNA: TGCAGTGCCTCTGGGCTAGCGGTCTCCTACAATGAGCAGTTCTTC; CDR3 protein: CSASGLAVSYNEQFF; D gene: TRBD2; V gene: TRBV20-1; J gene: TRBJ2-1; clone size: many
CDR3 DNA: TGTGCCAGCAGCCAAAGGCCCCTAGCGGGAGAAGGCAATGAGCAGTTCTTC; CDR3 protein: CASSQRPLAGEGNEQFF; D gene: TRBD2; V gene: TRBV11-1; J gene: TRBJ2-1; clone size: many
CDR3 DNA: TGTGCCAGCAGCCAAGATACCAGCGGGCCCTCGGTTGAGCAGTTCTTC; CDR3 protein: CASSQDTSGPSVEQFF; D gene: .; V gene: TRBV3-1; J gene: TRBJ2-1; clone size: .
CDR3 DNA: TGTGCCATCAGCCGGGACAGGGGCCTTAATGAAAAACTGTTTTTT; CDR3 protein: CAISRDRGLNEKLFF; D gene: TRBD1; V gene: TRBV10-3; J gene: TRBJ1-4; clone size: .
CDR3 DNA: TGCGCCAGCAGCTTCGAGAGGGGGACTGAAGCTTTCTTT; CDR3 protein: CASSFERGTEAFF; D gene: .; V gene: TRBV5-1; J gene: TRBJ1-1; clone size: few
CDR3 DNA: TGCGCCAGCAGCCAAGGAAGGGGCCGTAGCTCCTACAATGAGCAGTTCTTC; CDR3 protein: CASSQGRGRSSYNEQFF; D gene: .; V gene: TRBV4-3; J gene: TRBJ2-1; clone size: few
CDR3 DNA: TGTGCCAGCAGCGTAGGGGGCCCGGCGGAGACCCAGTACTTC; CDR3 protein: CASSVGGPAETQYF; D gene: .; V gene: TRBV9; J gene: TRBJ2-5; clone size: .
CDR3 DNA: TGTGCCAGCAGCTCTCCGGAGATTAGTACCGGGGAGCTGTTTTTT; CDR3 protein: CASSSPEISTGELFF; D gene: .; V gene: TRBV7-3; J gene: TRBJ2-2; clone size: .
CDR3 DNA: TGTGCCAGCAGCCAAGAGGCTAGCGGGAGGACCGAACAAGAGACCCAGTACTTC; CDR3 protein: CASSQEASGRTEQETQYF; D gene: TRBD2; V gene: TRBV4-2; J gene: TRBJ2-5; clone size: .
CDR3 DNA: TGTGCTAGTGGTTTGGTAGGGGCAGAGACCCAGTACTTC; CDR3 protein: CASGLVGAETQYF; D gene: .; V gene: TRBV12-5; J gene: TRBJ2-5; clone size: .
CDR3 DNA: TGTGCCAGCATGGGTCCGCGGAACACTGAAGCTTTCTTT; CDR3 protein: CASMGPRNTEAFF; D gene: .; V gene: TRBV27; J gene: TRBJ1-1; clone size: .
CDR3 DNA: TGTGCCACCCGACTAGCGGAAATTTGGGAGCAGTACTTC; CDR3 protein: CATRLAEIWEQYF; D gene: TRBD2; V gene: TRBV28; J gene: TRBJ2-7; clone size: many
CDR3 DNA: TGTGCCAGCAGTAAGGGGATGGGCACAGATACGCAGTATTTT; CDR3 protein: CASSKGMGTDTQYF; D gene: .; V gene: TRBV25-1; J gene: TRBJ2-3; clone size: .
CDR3 DNA: TGTGCCAGCAGTTACGACCTCTTCCCGGAAGAGCAGTACTTC; CDR3 protein: CASSYDLFPEEQYF; D gene: .; V gene: TRBV6-2/TRBV6-3; J gene: TRBJ2-7; clone size: .
CDR3 DNA: TGCAGCGCTTCCATCTCTGGGGCCAACGTCCTGACTTTC; CDR3 protein: CSASISGANVLTF; D gene: .; V gene: TRBV29-1; J gene: TRBJ2-6; clone size: many
CDR3 DNA: TGCAGTGCTGGGAGGATTAGGACTGAAGCTTTCTTT; CDR3 protein: CSAGRIRTEAFF; D gene: .; V gene: TRBV20-1; J gene: TRBJ1-1; clone size: .
CDR3 DNA: TGTGCCAGCAGCTTATTACTAGCGGGAGAAGCGTACAATGAGCAGTTCTTC; CDR3 protein: CASSLLLAGEAYNEQFF; D gene: TRBD2; V gene: TRBV7-6; J gene: TRBJ2-1; clone size: .
CDR3 DNA: TGCGCCAGCAGCTCTACGACCGTGTCAGATACGCAGTATTTT; CDR3 protein: CASSSTTVSDTQYF; D gene: .; V gene: TRBV5-1; J gene: TRBJ2-3; clone size: many
CDR3 DNA: TGTGCCAGCAGGCTCTCCTTTAGCGGGGTGGGTCAGCCCCAGCATTTT; CDR3 protein: CASRLSFSGVGQPQHF; D gene: .; V gene: TRBV6-1; J gene: TRBJ1-5; clone size: .
CDR3 DNA: TGTGCCAGCAGCGTAGAGTCGGGACAGGTCTACACAGATACGCAGTATTTT; CDR3 protein: CASSVESGQVYTDTQYF; D gene: TRBD1; V gene: TRBV9; J gene: TRBJ2-3; clone size: many
CDR3 DNA: TGTGCCAGCAGTTTTGACAGGGGGCACGAGCAGTACTTC; CDR3 protein: CASSFDRGHEQYF; D gene: TRBD1; V gene: TRBV6-5; J gene: TRBJ2-7; clone size: many
CDR3 DNA: TGCGCCAGCAGTTCTGGGACAGGGGTAACTTCTGGGGCCAACGTCCTGACTTTC; CDR3 protein: CASSSGTGVTSGANVLTF; D gene: TRBD1; V gene: TRBV5-1; J gene: TRBJ2-6; clone size: many
CDR3 DNA: TGCGCCAGCAGCATGGGACTAGCGGAAGAGACCCAGTACTTC; CDR3 protein: CASSMGLAEETQYF; D gene: TRBD2; V gene: TRBV5-1; J gene: TRBJ2-5; clone size: .
CDR3 DNA: TGCGCCAGCAGCTTGTCGCGCAACCAAGAGACCCAGTACTTC; CDR3 protein: CASSLSRNQETQYF; D gene: .; V gene: TRBV5-1; J gene: TRBJ2-5; clone size: few
CDR3 DNA: TGCAGTGCTACCCCCGGTCCGGGGGAGCAGTACTTC; CDR3 protein: CSATPGPGEQYF; D gene: .; V gene: TRBV20-1; J gene: TRBJ2-7; clone size: .
CDR3 DNA: TGCAGTGCTGAGGAAACGACAGTCAACTGGACTGAAGCTTTCTTT; CDR3 protein: CSAEETTVNWTEAFF; D gene: .; V gene: TRBV20-1; J gene: TRBJ1-1; clone size: few
CDR3 DNA: TGTGCCAGCAGCTTGACTAGCGGCCAAGAGACCCAGTACTTC; CDR3 protein: CASSLTSGQETQYF; D gene: TRBD2; V gene: TRBV7-2; J gene: TRBJ2-5; clone size: many
CDR3 DNA: TGTGCCAGCAGTTCTATATTTTACAATGAGCAGTTCTTC; CDR3 protein: CASSSIFYNEQFF; D gene: .; V gene: TRBV6-2/TRBV6-3; J gene: TRBJ2-1; clone size: many
CDR3 DNA: TGTGCCAGTAGTATCCTGGACGCAGGGGCCAAAAACATTCAGTACTTC; CDR3 protein: CASSILDAGAKNIQYF; D gene: .; V gene: TRBV19; J gene: TRBJ2-4; clone size: .
CDR3 DNA: TGCGCCAGCAGCCAACCGGGACTAGCGGGAGATGAGCAGTTCTTC; CDR3 protein: CASSQPGLAGDEQFF; D gene: TRBD2; V gene: TRBV4-1; J gene: TRBJ2-1; clone size: .
CDR3 DNA: TGTGCCAGCAGCACCGATAAGGGAGGGCGGCGTTCGGGTGAGCAGTTCTTC; CDR3 protein: CASSTDKGGRRSGEQFF; D gene: TRBD2; V gene: TRBV7-9; J gene: TRBJ2-1; clone size: .
CDR3 DNA: TGTGCCAGCAGCTTACGGCATCTCACCACTAGCACAGATACGCAGTATTTT; CDR3 protein: CASSLRHLTTSTDTQYF; D gene: .; V gene: TRBV7-2; J gene: TRBJ2-3; clone size: .
CDR3 DNA: TGCAGCGTTGGGATGGTAGCGGGAGCCACCGGGGAGCTGTTTTTT; CDR3 protein: CSVGMVAGATGELFF; D gene: TRBD2; V gene: TRBV29-1; J gene: TRBJ2-2; clone size: few
CDR3 DNA: TGTGCCAGCAGCCAACTGGTGAGCGAGGGGGAGCTGCGCTACGAGCAGTACTTC; CDR3 protein: CASSQLVSEGELRYEQYF; D gene: .; V gene: TRBV14; J gene: TRBJ2-7; clone size: .
CDR3 DNA: TGTGCCAGCTCTCGCGGCGAACTCTACGAGCAGTACTTC; CDR3 protein: CASSRGELYEQYF; D gene: .; V gene: TRBV28; J gene: TRBJ2-7; clone size: few
CDR3 DNA: TGCAGTGCTAGAGCCAGCATCTATGGCTACACCTTC; CDR3 protein: CSARASIYGYTF; D gene: .; V gene: TRBV20-1; J gene: TRBJ1-2; clone size: .
CDR3 DNA: TGCAGTGCTATTGTCCGGGGGCAGCCTAGCAATCAGCCCCAGCATTTT; CDR3 protein: CSAIVRGQPSNQPQHF; D gene: .; V gene: TRBV20-1; J gene: TRBJ1-5; clone size: .
CDR3 DNA: TGTGCCAGTACAGGGGCTGGGAATCCAAATGAGCAGTTCTTC; CDR3 protein: CASTGAGNPNEQFF; D gene: TRBD1; V gene: TRBV6-1; J gene: TRBJ2-1; clone size: many